This TCR beta chain is drawn from a study of T cell changes during pregnancy in multiple sclerosis. Profiling relied on immunoSEQ multiplex PCR, and the TCRdb table lists in-frame clones only, not all of them. The sample yields some 94,000 clones, 91% seen once. There are 15 residues in the CDR3. Trimming took 2 bases from V and 5 from J; bases not matched to a gene: 6. The germline V gene encodes CDR1 MDHEN and CDR2 SYDVKM. The TCR originated in a female donor in good health, enrolled as a control in a pregnancy study. The sample was peripheral blood, taken in the first trimester of pregnancy. The chain has TRBV28 and TRBJ1-1; 9 positions match TRBD1. CDR3 bases: TGTGCCAGCAGTTTAGGACAGGGGACGCGGACTGAAGCTTTCTTT. It codes for CASSLGQGTRTEAFF.